The source of this T cell receptor beta chain is a study of blood T cell repertoires in COVID-19. As for the study in general: Donors in the United States, Italy and Spain gave samples during acute or convalescent COVID-19.

Under the authors' procedure: Nucleated cell counts were estimated from reference gene primer amplification. The assay was immunoSEQ multiplex PCR, and TCRdb's table has in-frame clones only and misses some. V, J and clone size reflect that table, while D and trimming were determined from the DNA. The sample holds about 200,000 clones, 80% to 85% seen once. The junction had 9 bases not matched to a gene; V was cut back by 4 bases and J by 8 bases. The CDR3 runs to 16 residues. The germline V gene has CDR1 SGHVS and CDR2 FQNEAQ. The count of this clone is one. Seattle's cohort entered during active infection and was followed longitudinally.

This sequence joins TRBV7-8 and TRBJ2-1, with 12 positions matching TRBD2. This TCR derives from an elderly woman with COVID-19, enrolled during active disease. Sample: peripheral blood. The CDR3 loop reads CASSSRTSGKGDEQFF. The DNA for the CDR3 is TGTGCCAGCAGCTCTCGGACTAGCGGGAAGGGGGATGAGCAGTTCTTC. The entire variable domain, with the rest obtained from reference TRBV7-8 and TRBJ2-1, is as follows: GAGVSQSPRYKVAKRGQDVALRCDPISGHVSLFWYQQALGQGPEFLTYFQNEAQLDKSGLPSDRFFAERPEGSVSTLKIQRTQQEDSAVYLCASSSRTSGKGDEQFFGPGTRLTVL.